This TCR beta chain was captured by sequencing in a study of T cell repertoires in cytomegalovirus infection. Study-wide points: It was HLA-C-restricted CMV-specific TCR beta clonotypes that dominated the response ex vivo. Of the TCR beta families, the public ones yielded a cumulative frequency that identified carriers of CMV plus the relevant HLA.

This clonotype was found a few times. Its antigen is not known. TCRdb itself ran the reads through MiXCR, one entry per CDR3 protein. The sample carries fewer than 300,000 distinct CDR3 sequences, roughly a quarter recorded once. From germline, CDR1 is LNHDA and CDR2 SQIVND (reference sequence). V lost 5 bases and J 4 bases, leaving 14 bases between the germline ends. The CDR3 loop spans 14 amino acids. Sequences were obtained from PBMCs. This TCR was sampled from a human donor in good health (CMV status not recorded). Some clones in this sample may be carry-over from other donors' samples. J is TRBJ1-1 and V is TRBV19, with D perhaps matching TRBD1 (5 bases). The CDR3 nucleotides read TGTGCCAGTAGTGGCCGGACTGGGGGCACTGAAGCTTTCTTT. This encodes CASSGRTGGTEAFF.